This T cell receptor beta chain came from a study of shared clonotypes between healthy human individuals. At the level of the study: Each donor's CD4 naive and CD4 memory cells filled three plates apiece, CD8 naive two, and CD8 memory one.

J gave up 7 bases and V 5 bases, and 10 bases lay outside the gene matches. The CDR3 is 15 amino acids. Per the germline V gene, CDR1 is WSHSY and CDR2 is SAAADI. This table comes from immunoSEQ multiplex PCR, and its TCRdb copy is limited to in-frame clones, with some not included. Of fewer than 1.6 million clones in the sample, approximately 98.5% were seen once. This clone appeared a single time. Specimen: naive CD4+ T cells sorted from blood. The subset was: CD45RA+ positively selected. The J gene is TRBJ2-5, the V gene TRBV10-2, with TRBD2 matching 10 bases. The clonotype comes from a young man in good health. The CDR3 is CASSKKSGRDGTQYF. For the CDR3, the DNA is TGCGCCAGCAGTAAGAAGAGCGGGAGGGATGGGACCCAGTACTTC.